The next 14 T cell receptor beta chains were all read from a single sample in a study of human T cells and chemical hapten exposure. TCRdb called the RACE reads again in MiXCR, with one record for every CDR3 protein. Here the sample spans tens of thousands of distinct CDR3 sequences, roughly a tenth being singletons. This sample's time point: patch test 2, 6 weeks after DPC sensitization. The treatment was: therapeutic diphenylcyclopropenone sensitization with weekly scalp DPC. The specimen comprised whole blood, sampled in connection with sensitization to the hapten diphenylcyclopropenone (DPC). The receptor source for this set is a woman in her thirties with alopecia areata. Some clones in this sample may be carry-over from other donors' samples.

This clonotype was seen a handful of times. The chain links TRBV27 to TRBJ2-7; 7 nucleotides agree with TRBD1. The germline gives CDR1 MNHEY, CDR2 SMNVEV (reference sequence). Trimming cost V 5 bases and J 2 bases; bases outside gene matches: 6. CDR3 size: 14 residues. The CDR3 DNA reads TGTGCCAGCAGTACCCGGACAGGTCCCTACGAGCAGTACTTC. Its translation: CASSTRTGPYEQYF.

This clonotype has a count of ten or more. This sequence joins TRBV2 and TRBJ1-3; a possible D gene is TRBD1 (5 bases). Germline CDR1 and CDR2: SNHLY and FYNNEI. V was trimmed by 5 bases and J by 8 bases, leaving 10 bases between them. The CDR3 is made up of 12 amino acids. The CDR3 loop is CASSQSGDTIYF. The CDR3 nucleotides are TGTGCCAGCAGTCAATCGGGGGACACCATATATTTT.

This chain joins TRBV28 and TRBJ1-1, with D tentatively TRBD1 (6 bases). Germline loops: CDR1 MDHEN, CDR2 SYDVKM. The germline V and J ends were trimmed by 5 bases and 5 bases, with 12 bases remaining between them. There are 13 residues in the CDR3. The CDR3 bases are TGTGCCAGCAGTGTTCAGGGGAGGACTGAAGCTTTCTTT. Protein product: CASSVQGRTEAFF.

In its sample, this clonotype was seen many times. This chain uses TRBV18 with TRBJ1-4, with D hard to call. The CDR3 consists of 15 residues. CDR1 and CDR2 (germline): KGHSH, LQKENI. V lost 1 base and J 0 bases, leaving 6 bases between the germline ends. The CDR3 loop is CASSPRVATNEKLFF. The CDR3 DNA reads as TGTGCCAGCTCACCACGGGTTGCAACTAATGAAAAACTGTTTTTT.

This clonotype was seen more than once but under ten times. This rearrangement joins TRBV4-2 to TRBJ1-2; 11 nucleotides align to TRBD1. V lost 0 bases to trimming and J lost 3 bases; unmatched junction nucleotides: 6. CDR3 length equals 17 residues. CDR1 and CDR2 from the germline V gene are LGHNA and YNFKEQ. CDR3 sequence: CASSQDHRTGGDYGYTF. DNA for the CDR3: TGTGCCAGCAGCCAAGATCATCGGACAGGGGGCGACTATGGCTACACCTTC.

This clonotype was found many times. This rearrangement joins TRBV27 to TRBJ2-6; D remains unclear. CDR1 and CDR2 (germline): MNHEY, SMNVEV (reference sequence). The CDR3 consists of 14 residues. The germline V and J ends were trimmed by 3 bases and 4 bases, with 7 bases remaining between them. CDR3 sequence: CASSFDTGANVLTF. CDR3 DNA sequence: TGTGCCAGCAGTTTCGACACGGGGGCCAACGTCCTGACTTTC.

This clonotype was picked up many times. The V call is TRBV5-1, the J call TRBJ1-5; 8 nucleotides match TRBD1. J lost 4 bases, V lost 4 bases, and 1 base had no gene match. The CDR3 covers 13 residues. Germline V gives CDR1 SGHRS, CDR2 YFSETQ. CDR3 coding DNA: TGCGCCAGCAGCCGGACAGGGAATCAGCCCCAGCATTTT. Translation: CASSRTGNQPQHF.

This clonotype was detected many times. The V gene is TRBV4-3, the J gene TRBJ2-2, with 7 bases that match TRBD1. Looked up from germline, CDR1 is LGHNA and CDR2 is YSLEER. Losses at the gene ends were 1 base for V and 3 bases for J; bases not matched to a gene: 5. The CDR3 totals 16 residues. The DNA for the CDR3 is TGCGCCAGCAGCCAAGGGACAGGCTCTTACACCGGGGAGCTGTTTTTT. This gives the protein CASSQGTGSYTGELFF.

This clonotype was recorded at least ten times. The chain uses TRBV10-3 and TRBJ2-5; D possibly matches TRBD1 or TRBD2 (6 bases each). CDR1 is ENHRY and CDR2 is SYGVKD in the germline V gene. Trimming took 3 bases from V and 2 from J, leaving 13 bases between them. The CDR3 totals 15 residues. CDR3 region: CAISDSGGAQETQYF. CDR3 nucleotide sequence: TGTGCCATCAGTGACTCCGGGGGCGCTCAAGAGACCCAGTACTTC.

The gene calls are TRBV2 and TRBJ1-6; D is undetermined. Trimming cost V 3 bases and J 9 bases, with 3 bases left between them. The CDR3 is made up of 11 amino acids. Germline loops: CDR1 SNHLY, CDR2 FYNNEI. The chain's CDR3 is CASSDRSPLHF. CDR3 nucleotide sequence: TGTGCCAGCAGTGACCGTTCACCCCTCCACTTT.

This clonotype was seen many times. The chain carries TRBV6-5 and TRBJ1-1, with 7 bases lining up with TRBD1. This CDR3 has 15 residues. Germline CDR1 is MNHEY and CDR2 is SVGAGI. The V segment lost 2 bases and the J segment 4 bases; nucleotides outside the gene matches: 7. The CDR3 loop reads CASSYNRGGGTEAFF. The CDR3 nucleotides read TGTGCCAGCAGTTACAACAGGGGAGGAGGCACTGAAGCTTTCTTT.

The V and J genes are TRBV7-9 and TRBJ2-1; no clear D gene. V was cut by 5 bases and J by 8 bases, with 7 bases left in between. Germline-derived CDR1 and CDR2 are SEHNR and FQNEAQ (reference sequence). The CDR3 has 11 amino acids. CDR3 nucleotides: TGTGCCAGCAGCCCGCTCCATGAGCAGTTCTTC. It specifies CASSPLHEQFF.

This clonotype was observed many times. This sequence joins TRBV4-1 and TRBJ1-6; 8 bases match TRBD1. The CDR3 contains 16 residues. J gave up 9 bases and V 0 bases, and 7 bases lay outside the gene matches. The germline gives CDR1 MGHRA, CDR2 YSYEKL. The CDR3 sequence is CASSQESRGLGSPLHF. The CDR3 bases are TGCGCCAGCAGCCAAGAATCCAGGGGGCTTGGTTCACCCCTCCACTTT.

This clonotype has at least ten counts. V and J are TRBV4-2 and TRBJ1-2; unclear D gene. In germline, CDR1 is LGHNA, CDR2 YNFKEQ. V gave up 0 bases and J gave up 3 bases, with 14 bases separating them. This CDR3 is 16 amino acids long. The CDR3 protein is CASSQDQARSDYGYTF. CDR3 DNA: TGTGCCAGCAGCCAAGATCAGGCCCGATCGGACTATGGCTACACCTTC.